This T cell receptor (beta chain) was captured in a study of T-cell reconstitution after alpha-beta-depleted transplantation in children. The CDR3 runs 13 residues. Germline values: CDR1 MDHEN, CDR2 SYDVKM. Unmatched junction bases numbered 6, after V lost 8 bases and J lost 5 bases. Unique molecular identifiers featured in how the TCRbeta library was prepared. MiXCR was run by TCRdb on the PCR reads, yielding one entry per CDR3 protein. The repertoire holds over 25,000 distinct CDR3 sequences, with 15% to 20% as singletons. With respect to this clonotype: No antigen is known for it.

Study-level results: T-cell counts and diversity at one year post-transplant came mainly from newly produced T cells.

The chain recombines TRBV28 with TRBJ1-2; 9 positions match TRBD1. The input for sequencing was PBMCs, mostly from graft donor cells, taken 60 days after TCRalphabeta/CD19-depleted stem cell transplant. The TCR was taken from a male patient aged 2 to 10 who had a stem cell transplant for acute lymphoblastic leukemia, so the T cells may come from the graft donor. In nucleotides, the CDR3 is TGTGCCAGCTTCCCGGGACAGGGTTATGGCTACACCTTC. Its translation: CASFPGQGYGYTF.